The rows below give T cell receptor beta chains drawn from one sample of a study of T-cell memory formation after mild COVID-19. MiXCR was run by TCRdb on the 5' RACE reads, yielding one entry per CDR3 protein. The repertoire holds under 250,000 distinct CDR3 sequences, with 27% as singletons. Sequencing was carried out using PBMCs or a T cell subset sorted from them (not recorded which). Receptor source: an adult woman who had mild COVID-19 (a few samples of this study predate the infection). Cell type and time point are not known. Each CDR3 is given with its conserved first and last residue. D genes are given only for firm matches. Rows may omit the clone size; those that give it use once, few, many or a size class.

j_gene | v_gene | abundance | d_gene | CDR3nt | CDR3aa
TRBJ2-5 | TRBV15 | . | TRBD2 | TGTGCCACCCGGCGGGAGGGACAAGAGACCCAGTACTTC | CATRREGQETQYF
TRBJ2-3 | TRBV7-6 | few | . | TGTGCCAGCAGCTCGAAACTAGGGAGAAGCACAGATACGCAGTATTTT | CASSSKLGRSTDTQYF
TRBJ1-1 | TRBV29-1 | few | . | TGCAGCGTTGCCAGGACTCTGACCACTGAAGCTTTCTTT | CSVARTLTTEAFF
TRBJ1-2 | TRBV13 | once | . | TGTGCCAGCAGCTTAGCTGTCGGATGGAGTGCTGGCTACACCTTC | CASSLAVGWSAGYTF
TRBJ1-1 | TRBV7-2 | few | TRBD1 | TGTGCCAGCAGCTTAGGCCTACAGGGGATCAACACTGAAGCTTTCTTT | CASSLGLQGINTEAFF
TRBJ1-5 | TRBV9 | . | . | TGTGCCAGCAGCCCCGGCTCCGGGCCCCAGCATTTT | CASSPGSGPQHF
TRBJ2-7 | TRBV3-1 | few | . | TGTGCCAGCAGCCAAGAAGGTACAGACTACGAGCAGTACTTC | CASSQEGTDYEQYF
TRBJ2-2 | TRBV9 | . | TRBD2 | TGTGCCAGCAGCGTAGGCGGGAGCACCGGGCCCGGGGAGCTGTTTTTT | CASSVGGSTGPGELFF
TRBJ1-2 | TRBV30 | . | . | TGTGCCTGGAGTCTCCTCAACAATGGCTACACCTTC | CAWSLLNNGYTF
TRBJ1-1 | TRBV29-1 | . | . | TGCAGCGTGCCGGGACGGGGATTGAACACTGAAGCTTTCTTT | CSVPGRGLNTEAFF
TRBJ2-2 | TRBV14 | . | TRBD2 | TGTGCCAGCAGCCATACTAGCGGACGCACCGGGGAGCTGTTTTTT | CASSHTSGRTGELFF
TRBJ2-7 | TRBV5-5 | . | . | TGTGCCAGCAGCTTGGCGGACAGCCTCTACGAGCAGTACTTC | CASSLADSLYEQYF
TRBJ2-3 | TRBV7-6 | . | . | TGTGCCAGCAGCCCAACCAGGGGAGTGCTTGATACGCAGTATTTT | CASSPTRGVLDTQYF
TRBJ2-1 | TRBV7-2 | many | . | TGTGCCAGCAGCTTAGATCAGCTGAATGAGCAGTTCTTC | CASSLDQLNEQFF
TRBJ2-1 | TRBV7-3 | . | TRBD2 | TGTGCCAGCAGCTTAACGGGGGGAGCGGGACGCAATGAGCAGTTCTTC | CASSLTGGAGRNEQFF
TRBJ2-2 | TRBV20-1 | few | . | TGCAGTGCTAGACGAAGGAGCGCCACCGGGGAGCTGTTTTTT | CSARRRSATGELFF
TRBJ2-1 | TRBV28 | . | TRBD2 | TGTGCCAGCAGGCCGGGACTAGCGGGATTCCGGCAGTTCTTC | CASRPGLAGFRQFF
TRBJ1-1 | TRBV6-2/TRBV6-3 | . | . | TGTGCCAGCAGTTACTCCCTATTTGACCAGATTATGAACACTGAAGCTTTCTTT | CASSYSLFDQIMNTEAFF
TRBJ1-1 | TRBV12-3/TRBV12-4 | few | . | TGTGCCAGCGGGACTGAAGCTTTCTTT | CASGTEAFF
TRBJ2-1 | TRBV7-9 | . | TRBD1 | TGTGCCAGCAGCGAGACAGGGGTTTCCTACAATGAGCAGTTCTTC | CASSETGVSYNEQFF
TRBJ2-7 | TRBV7-9 | . | TRBD2 | TGTGCCAGCAGCTCTAAGATAGCGGGGGGAACCTACGAGCAGTACTTC | CASSSKIAGGTYEQYF
TRBJ2-5 | TRBV30 | few | TRBD2 | TGTGCCTGGAGTGTTGGGAGCGGGGGGGCGGAGACCCAGTACTTC | CAWSVGSGGAETQYF
TRBJ1-2 | TRBV29-1 | . | . | TGCAGCGTTTCTCAGGAAGTTTGGAACTATGGCTACACCTTC | CSVSQEVWNYGYTF
TRBJ1-6 | TRBV21-1 | . | . | . | CASSFGTGNPKRSPLHF
TRBJ2-5 | TRBV7-8 | many | . | TGTGCCAGCAGCCAATCGAGGGGCTACGAAGAGACCCAGTACTTC | CASSQSRGYEETQYF
TRBJ2-7 | TRBV3-1 | . | . | TGTGCCAGCAGCCAAGTGATGGGGGGTCCCTACGAGCAGTACTTC | CASSQVMGGPYEQYF
TRBJ2-1 | TRBV11-1 | many | . | TGTGCCAGCAGCTCGGGCGGCGAATACAATGAGCAGTTCTTC | CASSSGGEYNEQFF
TRBJ2-5 | TRBV4-3 | . | TRBD2 | TGCGCCAGCAGCCAGGGGACTAGCGGGAGCTGGTTTCAAGAGACCCAGTACTTC | CASSQGTSGSWFQETQYF
TRBJ2-2 | TRBV12-3/TRBV12-4 | few | . | TGTGCCAGCAGTTCTCTAACGGGAACCGGGGAGCTGTTTTTT | CASSSLTGTGELFF
TRBJ1-2 | TRBV3-1 | once | TRBD1 | TGTGCCAGCAGCCAACTCGGACAGGGGGTAGGGGGCTACACCTTC | CASSQLGQGVGGYTF
TRBJ2-7 | TRBV4-3 | . | . | TGCGCCAGCAGCCAAGATCTCCTCTACGAGCAGTACTTC | CASSQDLLYEQYF
TRBJ2-7 | TRBV2 | few | . | TGTGCCAGCAGTCCGGACTTCAGCCTCCACTACGAGCAGTACTTC | CASSPDFSLHYEQYF
TRBJ1-5 | TRBV20-1 | few | . | TGCAGTGCTCAGGGGAGTCAGCCCCAGCATTTT | CSAQGSQPQHF
TRBJ2-3 | TRBV29-1 | . | TRBD2 | TGCAGCGTTGCACTGACTAGCGGGAGGCTAGATACGCAGTATTTT | CSVALTSGRLDTQYF
TRBJ2-1 | TRBV11-2 | few | . | TGTGCCAGCAGCTTAGGGGAGGACAATGAGCAGTTCTTC | CASSLGEDNEQFF
TRBJ2-1 | TRBV6-1 | few | . | TGTGCCAGCGGGGCGGAGGGAGGAGTGAACAATGAGCAGTTCTTC | CASGAEGGVNNEQFF
TRBJ1-2 | TRBV7-9 | few | . | TGTGCCAGCAGCTTAGCGGTTGGCTACACCTTC | CASSLAVGYTF
TRBJ2-6 | TRBV5-1 | many | . | TGCGCCAGCAGCTTGGTTTCGGGTCCAGTTAGCTCTGGGGCCAACGTCCTGACTTTC | CASSLVSGPVSSGANVLTF
TRBJ2-1 | TRBV12-3/TRBV12-4 | . | TRBD2 | TGTGCCAGCGGAGCGGGAGGGAGACAAGAGCAGTTCTTC | CASGAGGRQEQFF
TRBJ2-1 | TRBV9 | . | TRBD1 | TGTGCCAGCACCCGTAACGGACAGGCAAACAATGAGCAGTTCTTC | CASTRNGQANNEQFF
TRBJ2-2 | TRBV19 | few | TRBD1 | TGTGCCGCACGGACAGGGAACACCGGGGAGCTGTTTTTT | CAARTGNTGELFF
TRBJ2-7 | TRBV7-2 | . | . | TGTGCCAGCAGCTTAGTGCCGGGGTACGAGCAGTACTTC | CASSLVPGYEQYF
TRBJ2-7 | TRBV4-1 | . | TRBD1 | TGCGCCAGCAGCGGACGACAGGGAACGGGAGAGCAGTACTTC | CASSGRQGTGEQYF
TRBJ1-1 | TRBV3-1 | . | . | TGTGCCAGCAGCCAAGTTGGGGTCATGAACACTGAAGCTTTCTTT | CASSQVGVMNTEAFF
TRBJ2-3 | TRBV15 | . | . | TGTGCCACCAGCAGAGTCGGGAAATCCTCAGATACGCAGTATTTT | CATSRVGKSSDTQYF
TRBJ2-6 | TRBV19 | few | TRBD1 | TGTGCCAGTAGTCAGTCAGGGCGGACAGGGGCCTATGGGGCCAACGTCCTGACTTTC | CASSQSGRTGAYGANVLTF
TRBJ2-3 | TRBV9 | . | . | TGTGCCAGCAGCGTAGTTCCCTTGGCTAGTGGCGTTTCAGATACGCAGTATTTT | CASSVVPLASGVSDTQYF
TRBJ1-5 | TRBV10-3 | . | . | TGTGCCATCAGTCCAGGGGAGGATCAGCCCCAGCATTTT | CAISPGEDQPQHF
TRBJ2-7 | TRBV27 | . | TRBD2 | TGTGCCAGCATCCAGACTAGCGGGGGGGACGAGCAGTACTTC | CASIQTSGGDEQYF
TRBJ1-1 | TRBV12-3/TRBV12-4 | . | . | TGTGCCAGCAGTGGGACCTGGAGAGGCACTGAAGCTTTCTTT | CASSGTWRGTEAFF
TRBJ2-3 | TRBV4-3 | . | . | TGCGCCAGCAGCCAAGAAATAGCGGTCGCCACAGATACGCAGTATTTT | CASSQEIAVATDTQYF
TRBJ2-1 | TRBV11-2 | . | . | TGTGCCAGCAGCTCCAGGGTGAGACGGGACAATGAGCAGTTCTTC | CASSSRVRRDNEQFF
TRBJ2-3 | TRBV9 | . | . | TGTGCCAGCGGGACTCCGGGTCTAACAGATACGCAGTATTTT | CASGTPGLTDTQYF
TRBJ2-7 | TRBV18 | many | TRBD1 | TGTGCCAGCTCACAGGGACAGGGTAGCTCCTACGAGCAGTACTTC | CASSQGQGSSYEQYF
TRBJ2-5 | TRBV11-2 | few | . | TGTGCCAGCAGCTTAGGGGCCAGTGACCAAGAGACCCAGTACTTC | CASSLGASDQETQYF
TRBJ1-6 | TRBV4-1 | few | TRBD1 | TGCGCCAGCAGCCAACACCGGGACAGCTATAATTCACCCCTCCACTTT | CASSQHRDSYNSPLHF
TRBJ2-7 | TRBV6-1 | few | TRBD1 | TGTGCCAGTACCTGGGGACAGGGGGCGGGACGGCAGTACTTC | CASTWGQGAGRQYF